A selection of T cell receptor beta chains follows, all from one sample in a study of blood T cell repertoires in COVID-19. This table comes from immunoSEQ multiplex PCR, and its TCRdb copy is limited to in-frame clones, with some not included. The repertoire holds around 300,000 clones, with 80% to 90% as singletons. Sequencing used PBMCs or T cells enriched from blood (not recorded which). The source is a man aged 25 to 45 who had recovered from COVID-19. The CDR3 runs from the conserved cysteine through the conserved F or W. Each record gives: J gene, clone size, V gene, D gene, CDR3 DNA, CDR3 protein. D genes are given only for firm matches. The size entry is marked missing in some rows and otherwise reads once, few, many or a size class.

j_gene: TRBJ1-1
abundance: NA
v_gene: TRBV5-1
d_gene: NA
CDR3nt: TGCGCCAGCAGCCCACGGACACCGAACACTGAAGCTTTCTTT
CDR3aa: CASSPRTPNTEAFF

j_gene: TRBJ2-2
abundance: NA
v_gene: TRBV19
d_gene: NA
CDR3nt: TGTACCACAGTGAACACCGGGGAGCTGTTTTTT
CDR3aa: CTTVNTGELFF

j_gene: TRBJ1-1
abundance: NA
v_gene: TRBV5-4
d_gene: NA
CDR3nt: TGTGCCAGCAGCTCTAGGACAGACACTGAAGCTTTCTTT
CDR3aa: CASSSRTDTEAFF

j_gene: TRBJ2-3
abundance: NA
v_gene: TRBV7-9
d_gene: NA
CDR3nt: TGTGCCAGCAACTTTGAAACAGGGATCGGGACAGATACGCAGTATTTT
CDR3aa: CASNFETGIGTDTQYF

j_gene: TRBJ2-6
abundance: NA
v_gene: TRBV19
d_gene: TRBD2
CDR3nt: TGTGCCACCGAACAGCGGGGGGTGTTAGCTGGGGCCAACGTCCTGACTTTC
CDR3aa: CATEQRGVLAGANVLTF

j_gene: TRBJ2-1
abundance: NA
v_gene: TRBV7-2
d_gene: TRBD1
CDR3nt: TGTGCCAGCAGCTTGGACAGGGGGCCTTTCAATGAGCAGTTCTTC
CDR3aa: CASSLDRGPFNEQFF

j_gene: TRBJ1-5
abundance: NA
v_gene: TRBV10-3
d_gene: NA
CDR3nt: TGTGCCATCAGTGAGTCAGGCCCTGAGAGGGATCAGCCCCAGCATTTT
CDR3aa: CAISESGPERDQPQHF

j_gene: TRBJ2-2
abundance: NA
v_gene: TRBV10-1
d_gene: TRBD2
CDR3nt: TGCGCCAGCAGCGCCGGGACTAGCGGGGATTACACCGGGGAGCTGTTTTTT
CDR3aa: CASSAGTSGDYTGELFF

j_gene: TRBJ1-1
abundance: few
v_gene: TRBV2
d_gene: NA
CDR3nt: TGTGCCAGCAGTGAGGTCGAGGTAGCTTTCTTT
CDR3aa: CASSEVEVAFF

j_gene: TRBJ2-7
abundance: few
v_gene: TRBV18
d_gene: TRBD1
CDR3nt: TGTGCCAGCTCATCCCGGACAGGAGCCTCCTACGAGCAGTACTTC
CDR3aa: CASSSRTGASYEQYF

j_gene: TRBJ1-2
abundance: NA
v_gene: TRBV7-8
d_gene: NA
CDR3nt: TGTGCCAGCAGCCAGGACACTTTTGGCTATGGCTACACCTTC
CDR3aa: CASSQDTFGYGYTF

j_gene: TRBJ2-3
abundance: NA
v_gene: TRBV28
d_gene: TRBD1
CDR3nt: TGTGCCAGCAGATCAACAGGGGCCTTGCTCCATACGCAGTATTTT
CDR3aa: CASRSTGALLHTQYF

j_gene: TRBJ1-6
abundance: NA
v_gene: TRBV14
d_gene: TRBD1
CDR3nt: TGTGCCAGCAGCACCCGGGACAGGGCCAATTCACCCCTCCACTTT
CDR3aa: CASSTRDRANSPLHF

j_gene: TRBJ1-1
abundance: NA
v_gene: TRBV5-1
d_gene: TRBD1
CDR3nt: TGCGCCAGCAGCCGTCCCGGGACAGGGGCCTTGGGAGTCGGCACTGAAGCTTTCTTT
CDR3aa: CASSRPGTGALGVGTEAFF

j_gene: TRBJ1-2
abundance: NA
v_gene: TRBV5-1
d_gene: NA
CDR3nt: TGCGCCAGCAGCTTGGGGCAGCGTCTTAGGGGCTACACCTTC
CDR3aa: CASSLGQRLRGYTF

j_gene: TRBJ1-6
abundance: NA
v_gene: TRBV7-8
d_gene: TRBD1
CDR3nt: TGTGCCAGCAGCTCCGGGACAGGTGATTCACCCCTCCACTTT
CDR3aa: CASSSGTGDSPLHF

j_gene: TRBJ2-1
abundance: NA
v_gene: TRBV7-9
d_gene: TRBD2
CDR3nt: TGTGTAGCGGGGAGCTCCTACAATGAGCAGTTCTTC
CDR3aa: CVAGSSYNEQFF

j_gene: TRBJ1-1
abundance: NA
v_gene: TRBV3-1/TRBV3-2
d_gene: NA
CDR3nt: TGTGCCAGCAGCCAAGCCCCACAGGGCGGGGGCACTGAAGCTTTCTTT
CDR3aa: CASSQAPQGGGTEAFF

j_gene: TRBJ2-2
abundance: NA
v_gene: TRBV11-2
d_gene: NA
CDR3nt: TGTGCCAGCACACCGCCGGGACTTTACACCGGGGAGCTGTTTTTT
CDR3aa: CASTPPGLYTGELFF

j_gene: TRBJ1-2
abundance: NA
v_gene: TRBV2
d_gene: NA
CDR3nt: TGTGCCAGCAGTTTATTAGCTAACTATGGCTACACCTTC
CDR3aa: CASSLLANYGYTF

j_gene: TRBJ2-7
abundance: NA
v_gene: TRBV7-3
d_gene: TRBD1
CDR3nt: TGTGCCAGCAGCGATAGACAGGGGACGTACGAGCAGTACTTC
CDR3aa: CASSDRQGTYEQYF

j_gene: TRBJ2-4
abundance: NA
v_gene: TRBV5-1
d_gene: NA
CDR3nt: TGCGCCAGCAGCTTGGAACAGGGACCCAAAAACATTCAGTACTTC
CDR3aa: CASSLEQGPKNIQYF

j_gene: TRBJ1-6
abundance: NA
v_gene: TRBV7-2
d_gene: TRBD1
CDR3nt: TGTGCCAGCAGCTATGGGCGTCCGGGACAGGGGGCCGACTCACCCCTCCACTTT
CDR3aa: CASSYGRPGQGADSPLHF

j_gene: TRBJ1-5
abundance: many
v_gene: TRBV3-1/TRBV3-2
d_gene: TRBD1
CDR3nt: TGTGCCAGCAGCCAGGGGGCAGGGGGAAGCAATCAGCCCCAGCATTTT
CDR3aa: CASSQGAGGSNQPQHF

j_gene: TRBJ1-5
abundance: NA
v_gene: TRBV7-9
d_gene: NA
CDR3nt: TGTGCCAGCAGCGGGGACACTCAGCCCCAGCATTTT
CDR3aa: CASSGDTQPQHF

j_gene: TRBJ1-5
abundance: NA
v_gene: TRBV6-5
d_gene: NA
CDR3nt: TGTGCCAGCAGTCGTACAGGGTATAGCAATCAGCCCCAGCATTTT
CDR3aa: CASSRTGYSNQPQHF

j_gene: TRBJ2-1
abundance: NA
v_gene: TRBV5-1
d_gene: TRBD1
CDR3nt: TGCGCCAGCAGCAGCGCACAGGGGACCTACAATGAGCAGTTCTTC
CDR3aa: CASSSAQGTYNEQFF

j_gene: TRBJ2-5
abundance: NA
v_gene: TRBV3-1/TRBV3-2
d_gene: TRBD2
CDR3nt: TGTGCCAGCAGCCAAGGGAATAGCGGGGGCCAAGAGACCCAGTACTTC
CDR3aa: CASSQGNSGGQETQYF

j_gene: TRBJ1-4
abundance: few
v_gene: TRBV19
d_gene: NA
CDR3nt: TGTGCCAGTAGTACACTACCCGGGACTCATATGGATGAAAAACTGTTTTTT
CDR3aa: CASSTLPGTHMDEKLFF

j_gene: TRBJ2-2
abundance: NA
v_gene: TRBV19
d_gene: NA
CDR3nt: TGTGCCAGTAGTCCCGGACTTCCGAACACCGGGGAGCTGTTTTTT
CDR3aa: CASSPGLPNTGELFF

j_gene: TRBJ2-1
abundance: NA
v_gene: TRBV3-1/TRBV3-2
d_gene: NA
CDR3nt: TGTGCCAGCAGCCAAGTGCTAGTCTCCTACAATGAGCAGTTCTTC
CDR3aa: CASSQVLVSYNEQFF

j_gene: TRBJ2-5
abundance: NA
v_gene: TRBV5-6
d_gene: TRBD1
CDR3nt: TGTGCCAGCAGTCAGGGGGCCACGATCCAGTACTTC
CDR3aa: CASSQGATIQYF

j_gene: TRBJ1-5
abundance: NA
v_gene: TRBV28
d_gene: TRBD1
CDR3nt: TGTGCCAGCGTACCCGGGACAGGGGCAGTTCAGCCCCAGCATTTT
CDR3aa: CASVPGTGAVQPQHF

j_gene: TRBJ2-7
abundance: NA
v_gene: TRBV21-1
d_gene: NA
CDR3nt: TGTGCCAGCAGCACAAATCAGGAAGAAGCCTACAATTGGGAGCAGTACTTC
CDR3aa: CASSTNQEEAYNWEQYF

j_gene: TRBJ2-3
abundance: NA
v_gene: TRBV13
d_gene: TRBD1
CDR3nt: TGTGCCAGCAGCTTTGACAGGGAAAGAACAGATACGCAGTATTTT
CDR3aa: CASSFDRERTDTQYF

j_gene: TRBJ1-4
abundance: NA
v_gene: TRBV28
d_gene: TRBD1
CDR3nt: TGTGCCAGCAGTATCACCGGGACAGGGATGGAAAAACTGTTTTTT
CDR3aa: CASSITGTGMEKLFF

j_gene: TRBJ2-3
abundance: NA
v_gene: TRBV5-1
d_gene: NA
CDR3nt: TGCGCCAGCAGCTTACAGACCCCTAGCACAGATACGCAGTATTTT
CDR3aa: CASSLQTPSTDTQYF

j_gene: TRBJ2-7
abundance: once
v_gene: TRBV18
d_gene: TRBD1
CDR3nt: TGTGCCAGCTCACCTGGGGGACAGGGGGCGTATGGGCAGTACTTC
CDR3aa: CASSPGGQGAYGQYF

j_gene: TRBJ1-3
abundance: few
v_gene: TRBV3-1/TRBV3-2
d_gene: NA
CDR3nt: TGTGCCAGCAGCCCAGCCGGGAGGCGGACGGGCACCATATATTTT
CDR3aa: CASSPAGRRTGTIYF

j_gene: TRBJ2-3
abundance: NA
v_gene: TRBV5-4
d_gene: TRBD1
CDR3nt: TGTGCCAGCAGCTTGCCCGGACAGGGCACAGATACGCAGTATTTT
CDR3aa: CASSLPGQGTDTQYF

j_gene: TRBJ2-7
abundance: NA
v_gene: TRBV7-7
d_gene: TRBD2
CDR3nt: TGTGCCAGCAGCCTTCGTGGGACTAGCGGGGGGGCCTACGAGCAGTACTTC
CDR3aa: CASSLRGTSGGAYEQYF

j_gene: TRBJ1-5
abundance: NA
v_gene: TRBV28
d_gene: TRBD1
CDR3nt: TGTGCCAGCAGTTCGACCCACAGGGGGGATCTGCCCCAGCATTTT
CDR3aa: CASSSTHRGDLPQHF

j_gene: TRBJ1-5
abundance: few
v_gene: TRBV28
d_gene: NA
CDR3nt: TGTGCCAGCTCCGGACAGAAAAAAAATCAGCCCCAGCATTTT
CDR3aa: CASSGQKKNQPQHF

j_gene: TRBJ1-6
abundance: NA
v_gene: TRBV7-9
d_gene: TRBD1
CDR3nt: TGTGCCAGCAGCTTAGAGAGGACAGGGATCTATAATTCACCCCTCCACTTT
CDR3aa: CASSLERTGIYNSPLHF

j_gene: TRBJ2-1
abundance: NA
v_gene: TRBV11-2
d_gene: NA
CDR3nt: TGTGCCAGCAGCTTAGTTATGACGGGAAAGTACAATGAGCAGTTCTTC
CDR3aa: CASSLVMTGKYNEQFF

j_gene: TRBJ1-3
abundance: NA
v_gene: TRBV11-3
d_gene: TRBD1
CDR3nt: TGTGCCAGCAGCTACAGGGGCGAGTCTGGAAACACCATATATTTT
CDR3aa: CASSYRGESGNTIYF

j_gene: TRBJ1-1
abundance: few
v_gene: TRBV7-9
d_gene: TRBD1
CDR3nt: TGTGCCAGCAGCCTCCAGGGGGCAGGGACTGAAGCTTTCTTT
CDR3aa: CASSLQGAGTEAFF

j_gene: TRBJ2-5
abundance: NA
v_gene: TRBV2
d_gene: NA
CDR3nt: TGTGCCAGCAGTGACGGGGTCTCGTTCCTAGCGTTGAAAGAGACCCAGTACTTC
CDR3aa: CASSDGVSFLALKETQYF

j_gene: TRBJ2-5
abundance: once
v_gene: TRBV5-6
d_gene: NA
CDR3nt: TGTGCCAGCAGCTTGGGACCAGGGGGGCTCCAAGAGACCCAGTACTTC
CDR3aa: CASSLGPGGLQETQYF

j_gene: TRBJ2-2
abundance: NA
v_gene: TRBV5-1
d_gene: TRBD1
CDR3nt: TGCGCCAGCAGCCTACAGGGGGCCGCCGGGGAGCTGTTTTTT
CDR3aa: CASSLQGAAGELFF

j_gene: TRBJ2-5
abundance: many
v_gene: TRBV27
d_gene: NA
CDR3nt: TGTGCCAGCAGTTTTGCGGGGACCCCGCAGGAGACCCAGTACTTC
CDR3aa: CASSFAGTPQETQYF

j_gene: TRBJ2-3
abundance: NA
v_gene: TRBV6-4
d_gene: NA
CDR3nt: TGTGCCAGCAGTGAGCGGGGAGGTACAGATACGCAGTATTTT
CDR3aa: CASSERGGTDTQYF

j_gene: TRBJ1-2
abundance: NA
v_gene: TRBV24-1
d_gene: TRBD1
CDR3nt: TGTGCCACCAGTTATGGGGGTGGGACAGGGGGCTACTATGGCTACACCTTC
CDR3aa: CATSYGGGTGGYYGYTF

j_gene: TRBJ1-2
abundance: NA
v_gene: TRBV6-5
d_gene: NA
CDR3nt: TGTGCCAGCAGACAGGGTTACTATGGCTACACCTTC
CDR3aa: CASRQGYYGYTF

j_gene: TRBJ1-6
abundance: many
v_gene: TRBV20-1
d_gene: NA
CDR3nt: TGCAGTGCTAGAAGTTGGCAGGGGATCCACTTT
CDR3aa: CSARSWQGIHF

j_gene: TRBJ2-5
abundance: NA
v_gene: TRBV7-9
d_gene: NA
CDR3nt: TGTGCCAGCAGCTCAATTCAGATGGTCGTTGAGACCCAGTACTTC
CDR3aa: CASSSIQMVVETQYF

j_gene: TRBJ1-1
abundance: NA
v_gene: TRBV7-9
d_gene: NA
CDR3nt: TGTGCCAGCAGAGTTCAGGGTAACACTGAAGCTTTCTTT
CDR3aa: CASRVQGNTEAFF